One and the same sample provided the 21 T cell receptor beta chains below, sequenced in a study of blood T cell repertoires in COVID-19. The repertoire was sequenced with immunoSEQ multiplex PCR; TCRdb's copy has only in-frame clones and lacks some. This sample yields more than 110,000 clones, of which approximately 84% are seen a single time; more than 7% belongs to the top ten. The sequencing sample was made of peripheral blood. These receptors were collected from a human donor in a cohort sampled during active COVID-19.

This clone appeared a few times. The chain combines TRBV3-1 (or the pseudogene TRBV3-2) with TRBJ1-3, with unresolved D. CDR3 length equals 13 residues. Germline values: CDR1 LGHDT, CDR2 YNNKEL (reference sequence). Trimming cost V 3 bases and J 8 bases, with 11 bases left between them. CDR3 residues: CASSHLDADTIYF. CDR3 bases: TGTGCCAGCAGCCACCTTGATGCGGACACCATATATTTT.

This rearrangement joins TRBV23-1 to TRBJ1-5; 7 positions agree with TRBD1. TRBV23-1 carries the ORF label, with uncertain function. The CDR3 runs 15 residues. V shed 10 bases, J shed 5 bases, and the junction held 14 bases outside the gene matches. This CDR3 is CAIRTGKQGDQPQHF. The CDR3 DNA sequence: TGCGCCATCAGGACAGGAAAACAGGGTGATCAGCCCCAGCATTTT.

J is TRBJ2-3 and V is TRBV19, with TRBD2 matching 11 bases. V dropped 3 bases and J dropped 4; count of bases not matched to a gene: 0. CDR1 is LNHDA and CDR2 is SQIVND in the germline V gene (reference sequence). This CDR3 comprises 14 residues. The CDR3 protein is CASSMTSGADTQYF. The CDR3 DNA is TGTGCCAGTAGTATGACTAGCGGGGCAGATACGCAGTATTTT.

V and J are TRBV13 and TRBJ1-3; 9 bases are shared with TRBD1. Per the germline V gene, CDR1 is PRHDT and CDR2 is FYEKMQ (reference sequence). The CDR3 is made up of 16 amino acids. The J segment lost 2 bases and the V segment lost 0 bases, leaving 2 bases of the junction unmatched. CDR3 coding DNA: TGTGCCAGCAGCTTAGGACAGGGGGCAACTGGAAACACCATATATTTT. Its translation: CASSLGQGATGNTIYF.

The table lists this clone with a count of one. The chain has TRBV9 and TRBJ2-4; no clear D gene. Trimming stripped 3 bases from V and 10 bases from J, with 14 bases between. Germline V CDR1 and CDR2: SGDLS, YYNGEE. The CDR3 is 13 amino acids. The CDR3, as DNA: TGTGCCAGCAGCGCCAATTCTGGCGGAATTCAGTACTTC. It codes for CASSANSGGIQYF.

The CDR3 loop reads CASSDYYEQYF. In DNA, the CDR3 is TGTGCCAGCAGTGACTACTACGAGCAGTACTTC. The chain uses TRBV12-3 or TRBV12-4 and TRBJ2-7; D might be TRBD2 (5 bases). This CDR3 comprises 11 residues. Trimming cost V 5 bases and J 3 bases, with 5 bases left between them.

The chain couples TRBV4-1 to TRBJ2-1, with 8 positions matching TRBD2. V gave up 5 bases and J gave up 7 bases; unmatched junction bases: 10. In germline, CDR1 is MGHRA, CDR2 YSYEKL. The CDR3 length is 15 residues. CDR3: CASSKDSGAGNEQFF. The DNA for the CDR3 is TGCGCCAGCAGCAAGGATAGCGGGGCGGGAAATGAGCAGTTCTTC.

This sequence joins TRBV5-1 and TRBJ2-3; 11 nucleotides align to TRBD2. The CDR3 has 16 amino acids. J gave up 2 bases and V 0 bases, and 2 bases lay outside the gene matches. From germline, CDR1 is SGHRS and CDR2 YFSETQ. Written as DNA, the CDR3 is TGCGCCAGCAGCTTGGTGGGACTAGCGGTCACAGATACGCAGTATTTT. Encoded protein: CASSLVGLAVTDTQYF.

The V call is TRBV19, the J call TRBJ2-2; 14 bases are shared with TRBD2. The CDR3 spans 17 residues. Germline values: CDR1 LNHDA, CDR2 SQIVND (reference sequence). V lost 3 bases and J lost 7; bases outside the gene matches: 7. This chain's CDR3 is CASSIGGTSGGFGELFF. The CDR3 coding sequence is TGTGCCAGTAGTATTGGAGGGACTAGCGGGGGATTCGGGGAGCTGTTTTTT.

The table lists this clone with many counts. The chain carries TRBV2 and TRBJ2-5; 7 bases are shared with TRBD2. Trimming cost V 7 bases and J 2 bases; bases outside gene matches: 13. Germline V gene sequence: CDR1 SNHLY, CDR2 FYNNEI. This CDR3 region has 16 residues. The CDR3 DNA sequence: TGTGCCAGCATGGGGGGGGAACCAACACGACAAGAGACCCAGTACTTC. It encodes CASMGGEPTRQETQYF.

The rearrangement joins TRBV5-1 to TRBJ2-5; TRBD1 matches at 9 bases. After removal of 1 base from V and 5 bases from J, the junction contained 9 bases not matched to a gene. The CDR3 runs to 16 residues. In germline, CDR1 is SGHRS, CDR2 YFSETQ. CDR3 sequence (DNA): TGCGCCAGCAGCTTGACCGGGACAGGGTTAATGGAGACCCAGTACTTC. It codes for CASSLTGTGLMETQYF.

About this clone itself: Within the sample, other DNA sequences also encode this same CDR3. CDR3 coding DNA: TGCGCCAGCAGCTTGGACAGGACGAATGAAAAACTGTTTTTT. Its translation: CASSLDRTNEKLFF. The chain is built from TRBV5-1 and TRBJ1-4, with D possibly matching TRBD1 (5 bases). V lost 0 bases, J lost 5 bases, and 8 bases lay in between. Germline V CDR1 and CDR2: SGHRS, YFSETQ. This CDR3 is 14 amino acids long.

This clone came up once. V and J are TRBV25-1 and TRBJ1-5, with 7 positions matching TRBD1. The V gene end was trimmed by 6 bases and the J gene end by 2 bases; junction bases not matched to a gene: 1. CDR3 length: 13 amino acids. In germline, CDR1 is MGHDK, CDR2 SYGVNS. The CDR3 loop reads CASSTGGNQPQHF. CDR3 in DNA: TGTGCCAGCAGCACAGGGGGCAATCAGCCCCAGCATTTT. Based on the CDR3 plus reference TRBV25-1 and TRBJ1-5, the full variable domain is EADIYQTPRYLVIGTGKKITLECSQTMGHDKMYWYQQDPGMELHLIHYSYGVNSTEKGDLSSESTVSRIRTEHFPLTLESARPSHTSQYLCASSTGGNQPQHFGDGTRLSIL.

The chain combines TRBV19 with TRBJ2-7; perhaps TRBD1 as D (6 bases). This CDR3 spans 15 amino acids. CDR1 and CDR2 from the germline V gene are LNHDA and SQIVND (reference sequence). V lost 5 bases to trimming and J lost 1 base, with 15 bases between them. Here the CDR3 DNA reads TGTGCCAGTAGTCTTAACAGGGTGGCTTCCTACGAGCAGTACTTC. This translates into CASSLNRVASYEQYF.

The V call is TRBV2, the J call TRBJ2-7, with D perhaps TRBD1 (6 bases). The CDR3 length is 15 residues. The germline V gene encodes CDR1 SNHLY and CDR2 FYNNEI. The ends were cut back, 5 bases at V and 0 bases at J, with 14 bases in the middle. Here the CDR3 reads CASSSTGSDSYEQYF. The CDR3 DNA reads TGTGCCAGCAGTTCGACAGGCTCCGACTCCTACGAGCAGTACTTC.

This clone was seen once. This CDR3 is CASSASGQGYTNYGYTF. DNA of the CDR3: TGCGCCAGCAGCGCTTCGGGACAGGGATACACTAACTATGGCTACACCTTC. The chain has TRBV5-1 and TRBJ1-2; 9 nucleotides align to TRBD1. From germline, CDR1 is SGHRS and CDR2 YFSETQ. The trim removed 4 bases at V and 0 bases at J, leaving 10 bases unmatched. This CDR3 has 17 amino acids.

This sequence joins TRBV5-1 and TRBJ1-2; the match to TRBD1 covers 7 bases. Trimming cost V 4 bases and J 0 bases; bases outside gene matches: 3. The CDR3 totals 14 residues. Germline V gene lookup returns CDR1 SGHRS and CDR2 YFSETQ. The CDR3, as DNA: TGCGCCAGCAGCCCGGGACAGACTAACTATGGCTACACCTTC. It specifies CASSPGQTNYGYTF.

V usage is TRBV21-1 and J usage is TRBJ1-4; no DNA check was done on the table's D call, TRBD1. TRBV21-1 is recorded as a pseudogene. The CDR3 covers 16 residues. The CDR3 loop reads CASSNGDRVMGEKLFF. The CDR3 nucleotides are TGTGCCAGCAGCAATGGTGACAGGGTGATGGGTGAAAAACTGTTTTTT.

V is TRBV19 and J is TRBJ2-7, with 9 bases matching TRBD1. Germline V gene data show CDR1 as LNHDA and CDR2 as SQIVND (reference sequence). V shed 3 bases and J 3 bases; nucleotides not matched to a gene: 0. The CDR3 spans 13 residues. The CDR3 bases are TGTGCCAGTAGTATGGGACAGGGCTACGAGCAGTACTTC. This codes for CASSMGQGYEQYF.

About this clone itself: One junction end does not reproduce the germline sequence, and a read error may be involved. This chain links TRBV7-7 with TRBJ2-5; TRBD2 matches at 8 bases. This CDR3 has 17 amino acids. The V gene's germline CDR1 is SSHAT and CDR2 FNYEAQ (reference sequence). This CDR3 reads CASSSDGTSMSQETQYF. The CDR3 DNA follows: TGTGCTAGCAGCTCAGACGGGACTAGTATGTCCCAAGAGACCCAGTACTTC.

Concerning this clone itself: The same CDR3 is also encoded by other DNA sequences in this sample. The chain employs TRBV3-1 (or the pseudogene TRBV3-2) and TRBJ2-3, with no clear D. V shed 4 bases and J shed 0 bases, with 2 bases lying between them. The CDR3 is 12 amino acids. Per germline, CDR1 LGHDT and CDR2 YNNKEL (reference sequence). In DNA, the CDR3 is TGTGCCAGCAGCCCGAGCACAGATACGCAGTATTTT. Its protein is CASSPSTDTQYF.